Shown below are 18 T cell receptor beta chains from a single sample sequenced in a study of T cell responses to AZD1222 COVID-19 vaccine. TCRdb's copy holds only in-frame clones and misses some; the assay was immunoSEQ multiplex PCR. The sample lists fewer than 200,000 clones, around nine tenths occurring once. Specimen: peripheral blood, collected on day 0 of AZD1222 vaccination. The receptors stem from an adult in good health.

The chain is built from TRBV4-1 and TRBJ2-2; 7 bases align to TRBD1. J lost 0 bases, V lost 3 bases, and 10 bases had no gene match. This CDR3 region has 18 residues. Per germline, CDR1 MGHRA and CDR2 YSYEKL. The CDR3 nucleotides read TGCGCCAGCAGCCACGCGACAGGGAGAAATGCGAACACCGGGGAGCTGTTTTTT. Translation: CASSHATGRNANTGELFF.

This sequence joins TRBV27 and TRBJ1-2; a possible D gene is TRBD1 (5 bases). The CDR3 is 12 residues long. CDR1 and CDR2 from the germline V gene are MNHEY and SMNVEV (reference sequence). V was clipped by 8 bases and J by 8 bases, with 15 bases between them. This chain's CDR3 is CASGTRGGGYTF. For the CDR3, the DNA is TGTGCCAGCGGTACAAGGGGAGGCGGCTACACCTTC.

The chain joins TRBV6-5 to TRBJ1-1, with no clear D. The CDR3 length is 15 residues. The germline V gene has CDR1 MNHEY and CDR2 SVGAGI. Trimming removed 5 bases from V and 0 bases from J, with 13 bases in between. CDR3: CASSPSETLNTEAFF. The CDR3 DNA follows: TGTGCCAGCAGTCCTTCAGAGACCTTGAACACTGAAGCTTTCTTT.

The chain combines TRBV7-8 with TRBJ2-5, with unresolved D. Trimming removed 3 bases at V and 5 bases at J, with 19 bases between. CDR1 is SGHVS and CDR2 is FQNEAQ in the germline V gene. The CDR3 covers 16 residues. The CDR3 region is CASSFLGGPIGETQYF. For the CDR3, the DNA is TGTGCCAGCAGCTTCTTAGGCGGCCCTATAGGGGAGACCCAGTACTTC.

This rearrangement joins TRBV9 to TRBJ2-3; the D gene is possibly TRBD2 (5 bases). Trimming stripped 0 bases from V and 4 bases from J, with 9 bases between. Germline V gene lookup returns CDR1 SGDLS and CDR2 YYNGEE. The CDR3 is 14 amino acids. As DNA, the CDR3 is TGTGCCAGCAGCGTAGACGGGGAGTCAGATACGCAGTATTTT. Its translation is CASSVDGESDTQYF.

The V call is TRBV30, the J call TRBJ1-2; the match to TRBD1 covers 7 bases. J lost 8 bases, V lost 4 bases, and 7 bases had no gene match. This CDR3 comprises 12 residues. Per germline, CDR1 GTSNPN and CDR2 SVGIG (reference sequence). The CDR3 reads CAWNRDSNGYTF. CDR3 in DNA: TGTGCCTGGAACCGGGACAGCAACGGCTACACCTTC.

About this clone itself: Compared with germline, one end of the junction differs, possibly owing to a read error. The chain carries TRBV7-9 and TRBJ1-1, with a weak D call TRBD1 (5 bases). The CDR3 is 8 residues long. Germline values: CDR1 SEHNR, CDR2 FQNEAQ (reference sequence). CDR3 in DNA: TGTGCCAGCAGCCTAGGGACGTTT. It encodes CASSLGTF.

The chain recombines TRBV7-3 with TRBJ2-1; 10 positions match TRBD2. The CDR3 sequence is 13 residues long. The V gene's germline CDR1 is SGHTA and CDR2 FQGTGA. V dropped 5 bases and J dropped 8; count of bases not matched to a gene: 3. CDR3 protein: CASSIGTSDEQFF. The CDR3 DNA reads as TGTGCCAGCAGCATTGGGACTAGCGATGAGCAGTTCTTC.

The chain joins TRBV21-1 to TRBJ2-5. TRBV21-1 is a pseudogene segment. The CDR3 runs 16 residues. The DNA of the CDR3 is TGTGCCAGCAGCAAAGCCTCAAGGGGGGAACAAGAGACCCAGTACTTC. It codes for CASSKASRGEQETQYF.

J is TRBJ1-4 and V is TRBV18; D may be TRBD1 (6 bases). Germline assignment: CDR1 KGHSH and CDR2 LQKENI. Trimming took off 2 bases at V and 5 bases at J, with 9 bases between the two ends. The CDR3 is 14 residues long. Written as DNA, the CDR3 is TGTGCCAGCTCACCAGCAGGGGCGAATGAAAAACTGTTTTTT. It encodes CASSPAGANEKLFF.

V usage is TRBV5-4 and J usage is TRBJ1-4, with a weak D call TRBD1 (5 bases). This CDR3 has 12 amino acids. The germline V gene has CDR1 SGHNT and CDR2 YYREEE (reference sequence). CDR3 region: CASGGDNEKLFF. Written as DNA, the CDR3 is TGTGCTTCCGGAGGGGATAATGAAAAACTGTTTTTT.

The genes are TRBV30 and TRBJ2-7, with TRBD2 identical over 11 bases. The CDR3 has 14 amino acids. Germline assignment: CDR1 GTSNPN and CDR2 SVGIG (reference sequence). Trimming at V came to 4 bases and at J to 2 bases, leaving 4 bases not matched to a gene. The CDR3 protein is CAWTRTSGPYEQYF. The CDR3 DNA reads TGTGCCTGGACCAGGACTAGCGGGCCCTACGAGCAGTACTTC.

V gene TRBV4-3 combines with J gene TRBJ2-1; TRBD2 agrees at 8 bases. V gave up 0 bases and J gave up 8 bases; unmatched junction bases: 12. Germline loops: CDR1 LGHNA, CDR2 YSLEER. The length of the CDR3 is 17 residues. As DNA, the CDR3 is TGCGCCAGCAGCCAAGATGAGGGACTAGGCCCCTGGGATGAGCAGTTCTTC. It translates to CASSQDEGLGPWDEQFF.

This clone showed up just once. J is TRBJ2-7 and V is TRBV6-4; perhaps TRBD2 as D (6 bases). The CDR3 has 14 residues. The V end was cut by 3 bases, the J end by 5 bases, with 14 bases between. CDR1 is MRHNA and CDR2 is SNTAGT in the germline V gene. The CDR3 loop reads CASSEDGGGNEQYF. The CDR3 DNA reads as TGTGCCAGCAGTGAAGACGGTGGGGGGAACGAGCAGTACTTC.

The chain carries TRBV7-9 and TRBJ2-1; D not resolved. The germline CDR1 and CDR2 sequences are SEHNR and FQNEAQ (reference sequence). V dropped 1 base and J dropped 7 bases, with 11 bases sitting between them. The CDR3 extends over 14 amino acids. The CDR3 loop is CASSLVVQPNEQFF. As DNA, the CDR3 is TGTGCCAGCAGCTTAGTTGTACAGCCAAATGAGCAGTTCTTC.

This CDR3 reads CASSKAGGLILGPLQYEQFF. CDR3 nucleotide sequence: TGTGCCAGCAGCAAAGCAGGTGGACTAATTTTGGGGCCATTACAATATGAGCAGTTCTTC. The gene calls are TRBV21-1 and TRBJ2-1; TRBD2 is taken as the D call from the table, unchecked against the DNA. TRBV21-1 is designated a pseudogene. The CDR3 spans 20 residues.

This clone showed up just a few times. The chain recombines TRBV6-5 with TRBJ2-7; D not certain. This CDR3 spans 14 amino acids. Germline V gene sequence: CDR1 MNHEY, CDR2 SVGAGI. V was pared by 10 bases and J by 11 bases, with 27 bases between. In nucleotides, the CDR3 is TGTGCCACCAGAACCGTGGGAAGATTAGGAAAGGAGTACTTC. It is translated as CATRTVGRLGKEYF.

This chain joins TRBV24-1 and TRBJ1-4, with 7 bases aligning to TRBD1. With V trimmed by 3 bases and J by 17 bases, 8 bases remained unmatched. This CDR3 has 12 amino acids. Looked up from germline, CDR1 is KGHDR and CDR2 is SFDVKD. CDR3: CATSDGQAQLFF. The CDR3 region has the DNA TGTGCCACCAGTGATGGACAGGCCCAGCTATTTTTT.